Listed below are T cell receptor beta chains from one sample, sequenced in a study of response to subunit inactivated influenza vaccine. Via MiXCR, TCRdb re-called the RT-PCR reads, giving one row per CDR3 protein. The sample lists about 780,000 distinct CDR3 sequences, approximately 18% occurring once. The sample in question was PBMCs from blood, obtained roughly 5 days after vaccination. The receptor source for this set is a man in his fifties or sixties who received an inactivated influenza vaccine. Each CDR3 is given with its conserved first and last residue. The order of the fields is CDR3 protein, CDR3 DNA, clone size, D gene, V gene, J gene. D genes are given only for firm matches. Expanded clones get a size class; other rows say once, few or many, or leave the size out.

CASSDVRQTQYF	TGCGCCAGCAGTGATGTCAGGCAGACCCAGTACTTC	many	.	TRBV10-2	TRBJ2-5
CASSQGILNTGELFF	TGCGCCAGCAGCCAAGGGATTTTGAACACCGGGGAGCTGTTTTTT	.	.	TRBV4-1	TRBJ2-2
CASSTPAGYEQYF	TGTGCCAGCAGTACCCCGGCAGGGTACGAGCAGTACTTC	many	.	TRBV6-1	TRBJ2-7
CASSDSGSGETQYF	TGTGCCAGCAGCGATAGCGGGAGCGGAGAGACCCAGTACTTC	once	TRBD2	TRBV9	TRBJ2-5
CASSPIGDSYEQYF	TGTGCCAGCAGTCCGATTGGGGACAGCTACGAGCAGTACTTC	.	TRBD1	TRBV12-3/TRBV12-4	TRBJ2-7
CASSVDRRSYTF	TGTGCCAGCAGTGTCGACAGAAGGAGCTACACCTTC	few	.	TRBV6-5	TRBJ1-2
CSARDATSPFKTQYF	TGCAGTGCTAGAGATGCAACTAGCCCATTCAAGACCCAGTACTTC	.	.	TRBV20-1	TRBJ2-5
CASSLARPGGRYEQYF	TGTGCCAGCAGTTTAGCGCGCCCAGGGGGCAGGTACGAGCAGTACTTC	.	TRBD1	TRBV12-3/TRBV12-4	TRBJ2-7
CASSELLNTGELFF	TGTGCCAGCAGTGAGCTCCTAAACACCGGGGAGCTGTTTTTT	.	.	TRBV6-4	TRBJ2-2
CASSLSGNEKLFF	TGCGCCAGCAGCTTGTCGGGGAATGAAAAACTGTTTTTT	.	.	TRBV5-1	TRBJ1-4
CAWSGGLAGADTQYF	TGTGCCTGGAGTGGTGGACTAGCGGGAGCAGATACGCAGTATTTT	.	TRBD2	TRBV30	TRBJ2-3
CAIRAQGLADTGELFF	TGTGCCATCAGAGCGCAGGGACTAGCGGACACCGGGGAGCTGTTTTTT	few	TRBD2	TRBV10-3	TRBJ2-2
CASSLVGVFRSGQETYEQYF	TGTGCCAGCAGCTTAGTCGGTGTGTTTCGGAGTGGTCAGGAAACCTACGAGCAGTACTTC	.	.	TRBV11-2	TRBJ2-7
CSASETAGGYSPLHF	TGCAGTGCTAGTGAAACTGCAGGGGGTTATTCACCCCTCCACTTT	many	TRBD1	TRBV20-1	TRBJ1-6
CASSLVQGDEQYF	TGCGCCAGCAGCTTGGTACAGGGGGACGAGCAGTACTTC	many	TRBD1	TRBV5-1	TRBJ2-7
CSVDNRYYGYTF	TGCAGCGTTGATAACAGATACTATGGCTACACCTTC	.	.	TRBV29-1	TRBJ1-2
CSAREMTSGKYTDTQYF	TGCAGTGCTAGGGAAATGACTAGCGGGAAGTACACAGATACGCAGTATTTT	.	TRBD2	TRBV20-1	TRBJ2-3
CASSWDGGRDPYEQYF	TGTGCCAGCAGCTGGGACGGCGGGAGGGATCCCTACGAGCAGTACTTC	few	TRBD2	TRBV7-2	TRBJ2-7
CASRSRGTDQETQYF	TGTGCCAGCAGGTCGCGGGGGACAGATCAAGAGACCCAGTACTTC	.	.	TRBV12-3/TRBV12-4	TRBJ2-5
CASSNTRGFQETQYF	TGTGCCAGCAGCAATACGAGGGGGTTCCAAGAGACCCAGTACTTC	few	.	TRBV7-2	TRBJ2-5
CASTLLGGGEETQYF	TGTGCCAGCACTCTCCTCGGGGGGGGCGAAGAGACCCAGTACTTC	few	TRBD2	TRBV12-3/TRBV12-4	TRBJ2-5
CASSPGLAAEQYF	TGTGCCAGCAGCCCCGGACTAGCTGCCGAGCAGTACTTC	.	TRBD2	TRBV3-1	TRBJ2-7
CAIRADRGYEQYF	TGTGCCATCCGTGCAGACAGGGGTTACGAGCAGTACTTC	.	TRBD1	TRBV10-3	TRBJ2-7
CASRVLYQETQYF	TGTGCCAGCAGAGTGCTGTACCAAGAGACCCAGTACTTC	few	.	TRBV6-2/TRBV6-3	TRBJ2-5
CASSLQTGSGSPLHF	TGTGCCAGCAGTCTCCAGACAGGGTCAGGCTCACCCCTCCACTTT	.	TRBD1	TRBV12-3/TRBV12-4	TRBJ1-6
CASSPLGADTEAFF	TGCGCCAGCAGCCCTCTGGGGGCAGACACTGAAGCTTTCTTT	.	.	TRBV5-1	TRBJ1-1
CASSLSPGLDRGYTF	TGTGCCAGCAGCTTGTCCCCCGGTCTAGATCGCGGCTACACCTTC	.	.	TRBV7-2	TRBJ1-2
CASRPDNYGYTF	TGTGCCAGCAGACCCGACAACTATGGCTACACCTTC	many	.	TRBV6-5	TRBJ1-2
CATSVDRALGEAFF	TGTGCCACCAGCGTGGACAGGGCGTTGGGTGAAGCTTTCTTT	.	TRBD1	TRBV15	TRBJ1-1
CASSRAVGGSAEAFF	TGCGCCAGCAGCCGGGCGGTAGGTGGGTCCGCTGAAGCTTTCTTT	.	.	TRBV4-3	TRBJ1-1
CASSVGPGVSEQFF	TGTGCCAGCAGCGTAGGCCCGGGCGTCAGTGAGCAGTTCTTC	.	.	TRBV9	TRBJ2-1
CASSYSLETQYF	TGTGCCAGCAGTTATTCCTTAGAGACCCAGTACTTC	many	.	TRBV6-2/TRBV6-3	TRBJ2-5
CAISSGTGESYEQYF	TGTGCCATCAGTTCCGGGACAGGGGAGTCCTACGAGCAGTACTTC	few	TRBD1	TRBV10-3	TRBJ2-7
CSARPSAQPQHF	TGCAGTGCTAGACCCTCTGCCCAGCCCCAGCATTTT	.	.	TRBV20-1	TRBJ1-5
CASSLAQGPNNEQFF	TGCGCCAGCAGCTTGGCACAGGGGCCGAACAATGAGCAGTTCTTC	few	TRBD1	TRBV5-1	TRBJ2-1
CASSSVPGTRSGNTIYF	TGCGCCAGCAGCTCGGTCCCCGGGACAAGGTCTGGAAACACCATATATTTT	.	.	TRBV5-1	TRBJ1-3
CASRVVGSYEQYF	TGCGCCAGCCGCGTAGTGGGCTCCTACGAGCAGTACTTC	few	.	TRBV5-1	TRBJ2-7
CSSEAGDTQYF	TGCAGTTCCGAGGCGGGAGATACGCAGTATTTT	.	.	TRBV20-1	TRBJ2-3
CASSLTTGATGYTF	TGTGCCAGCAGCTTAACGACAGGGGCAACTGGCTACACCTTC	few	TRBD1	TRBV7-9	TRBJ1-2
CASSSHRQRSYEQYF	TGTGCCAGCAGCTCCCACAGACAGCGTTCCTACGAGCAGTACTTC	.	.	TRBV13	TRBJ2-7
CSARPGSSRNQPQHF	TGCAGTGCTAGACCGGGGAGTTCACGCAATCAGCCCCAGCATTTT	.	.	TRBV20-1	TRBJ1-5
CASSDGYRASTGSPLHF	TGTGCCAGCAGTGATGGGTACCGGGCATCGACGGGTTCACCCCTCCACTTT	.	.	TRBV6-1	TRBJ1-6
CASSLGQGTEQYF	TGTGCCAGCAGCTTAGGACAGGGTACCGAGCAGTACTTC	few	TRBD1	TRBV11-2	TRBJ2-7
CASSITSGRENEQFF	TGTGCCAGCAGCATTACTAGCGGGAGGGAGAATGAGCAGTTCTTC	few	TRBD2	TRBV7-3	TRBJ2-1
CSVAAVLSYEQYF	TGCAGCGTTGCGGCGGTCCTCTCCTACGAGCAGTACTTC	.	.	TRBV29-1	TRBJ2-7
CATSGRDHYNEQFF	TGTGCCACCAGTGGGCGGGACCACTACAATGAGCAGTTCTTC	few	.	TRBV24-1	TRBJ2-1